Sequencing of this T cell receptor beta chain was carried out in a study of human T cells and chemical hapten exposure. Study-level findings and limits: TCRs at high frequency, those above 1 in 1000, did not change with DPC sensitization.

Time point given: patch test 3, about 24 weeks after DPC sensitization. Documented treatment: therapeutic diphenylcyclopropenone sensitization with weekly scalp DPC. Concerning this clonotype: The antigen is undetermined.

TCRdb re-called the RACE reads through MiXCR, storing one row per CDR3 protein. The sample gives about 190,000 distinct CDR3 sequences, roughly a quarter of which show up once; roughly 2.4% is in the top ten. The sequence was collected from a woman between 40 and 55 years old with alopecia areata. Some clones in this sample may be carry-over from other donors' samples. Material: whole blood, obtained in connection with sensitization to the hapten diphenylcyclopropenone (DPC).

The CDR3 region has the DNA TGTGCCAGCAGTCATCCCCCGGGACTAGCGGGAGACACAGATACGCAGTATTTT. The encoded protein is CASSHPPGLAGDTDTQYF. This chain joins TRBV28 and TRBJ2-3, with 14 bases lining up with TRBD2. V gave up 5 bases and J gave up 2 bases; unmatched junction bases: 9. The CDR3 runs 18 residues. Germline-derived CDR1 and CDR2 are MDHEN and SYDVKM.